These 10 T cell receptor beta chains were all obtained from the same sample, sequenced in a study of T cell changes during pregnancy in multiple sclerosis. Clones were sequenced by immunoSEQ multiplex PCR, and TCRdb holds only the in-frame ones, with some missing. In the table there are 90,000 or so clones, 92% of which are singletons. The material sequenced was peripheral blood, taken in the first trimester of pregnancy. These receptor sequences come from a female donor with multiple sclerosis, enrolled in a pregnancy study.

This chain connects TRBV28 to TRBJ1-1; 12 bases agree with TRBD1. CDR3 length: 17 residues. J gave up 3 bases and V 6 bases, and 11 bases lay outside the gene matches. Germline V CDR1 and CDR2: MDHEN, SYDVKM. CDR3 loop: CASRRRDRGRRDTEAFF. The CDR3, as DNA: TGTGCCAGCAGGCGCCGGGACAGGGGGCGCAGGGACACTGAAGCTTTCTTT. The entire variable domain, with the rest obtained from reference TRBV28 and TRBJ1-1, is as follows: DVKVTQSSRYLVKRTGEKVFLECVQDMDHENMFWYRQDPGLGLRLIYFSYDVKMKEKGDIPEGYSVSREKKERFSLILESASTNQTSMYLCASRRRDRGRRDTEAFFGQGTRLTVV.

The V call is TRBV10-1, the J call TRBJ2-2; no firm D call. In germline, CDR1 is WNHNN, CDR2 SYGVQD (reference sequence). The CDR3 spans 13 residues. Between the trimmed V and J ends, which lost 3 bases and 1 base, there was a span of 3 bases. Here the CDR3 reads CASSDGNTGELFF. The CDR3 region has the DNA TGCGCCAGCAGTGACGGGAACACCGGGGAGCTGTTTTTT.

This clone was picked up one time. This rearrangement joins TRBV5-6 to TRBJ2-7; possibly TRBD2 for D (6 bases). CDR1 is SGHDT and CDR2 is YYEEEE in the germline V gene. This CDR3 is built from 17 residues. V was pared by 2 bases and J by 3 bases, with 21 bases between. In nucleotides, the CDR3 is TGTGCCAGCAGCTTACCGCCGGGCGGGGTCAGAGGCTACGAGCAGTACTTC. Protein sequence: CASSLPPGGVRGYEQYF.

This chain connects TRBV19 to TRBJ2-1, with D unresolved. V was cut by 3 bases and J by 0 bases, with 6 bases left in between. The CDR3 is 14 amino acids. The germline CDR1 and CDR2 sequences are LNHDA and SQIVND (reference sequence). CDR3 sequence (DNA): TGTGCCAGTAGTATTTCCAACTCCTACAATGAGCAGTTCTTC. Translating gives CASSISNSYNEQFF.

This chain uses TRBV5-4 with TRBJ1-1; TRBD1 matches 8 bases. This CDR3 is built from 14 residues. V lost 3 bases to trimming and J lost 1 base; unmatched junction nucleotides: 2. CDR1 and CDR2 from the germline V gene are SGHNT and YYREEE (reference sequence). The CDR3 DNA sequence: TGTGCCAGCAGCTCCGGACAGGGGAACACTGAAGCTTTCTTT. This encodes CASSSGQGNTEAFF.

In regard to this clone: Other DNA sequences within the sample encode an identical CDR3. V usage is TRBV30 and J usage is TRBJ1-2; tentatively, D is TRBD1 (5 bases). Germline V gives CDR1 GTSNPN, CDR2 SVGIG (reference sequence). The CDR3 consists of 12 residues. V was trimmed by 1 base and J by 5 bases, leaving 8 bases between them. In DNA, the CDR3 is TGTGCCTGGAGTGGGCAGGGATATGGCTACACCTTC. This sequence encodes CAWSGQGYGYTF. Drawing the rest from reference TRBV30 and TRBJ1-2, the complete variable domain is SQTIHQWPATLVQPVGSPLSLECTVEGTSNPNLYWYRQAAGRGLQLLFYSVGIGQISSEVPQNLSASRPQDRQFILSSKKLLLSDSGFYLCAWSGQGYGYTFGSGTRLTVV.

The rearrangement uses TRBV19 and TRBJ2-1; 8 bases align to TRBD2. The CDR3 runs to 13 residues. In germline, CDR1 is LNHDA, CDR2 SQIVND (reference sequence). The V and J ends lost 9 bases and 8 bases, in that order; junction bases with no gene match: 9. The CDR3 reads CASGRVLGDEQFF. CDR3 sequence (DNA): TGTGCCAGCGGGAGGGTTCTGGGCGATGAGCAGTTCTTC.

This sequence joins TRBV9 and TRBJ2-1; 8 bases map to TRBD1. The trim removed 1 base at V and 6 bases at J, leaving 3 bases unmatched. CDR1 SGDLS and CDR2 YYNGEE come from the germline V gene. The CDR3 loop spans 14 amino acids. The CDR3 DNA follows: TGTGCCAGCAGCGTAAGGGACAGGATCAATGAGCAGTTCTTC. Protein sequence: CASSVRDRINEQFF. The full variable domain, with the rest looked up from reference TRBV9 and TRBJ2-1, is DSGVTQTPKHLITATGQRVTLRCSPRSGDLSVYWYQQSLDQGLQFLIQYYNGEERAKGNILERFSAQQFPDLHSELNLSSLELGDSALYFCASSVRDRINEQFFGPGTRLTVL.

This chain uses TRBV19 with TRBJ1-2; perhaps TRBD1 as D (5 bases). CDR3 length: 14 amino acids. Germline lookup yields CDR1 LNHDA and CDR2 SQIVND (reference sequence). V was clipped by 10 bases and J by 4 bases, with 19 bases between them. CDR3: CATNALDSPYGYTF. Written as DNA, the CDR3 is TGTGCCACCAACGCATTAGACAGCCCCTATGGCTACACCTTC.

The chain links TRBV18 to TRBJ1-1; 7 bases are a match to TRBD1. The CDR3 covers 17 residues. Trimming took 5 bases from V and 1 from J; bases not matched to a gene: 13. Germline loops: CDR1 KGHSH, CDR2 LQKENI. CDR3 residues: CASSKGGAGFTNTEAFF. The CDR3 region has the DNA TGTGCCAGCTCAAAAGGGGGCGCCGGATTTACGAACACTGAAGCTTTCTTT. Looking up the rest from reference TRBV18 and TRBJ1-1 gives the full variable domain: NAGVMQNPRHLVRRRGQEARLRCSPMKGHSHVYWYRQLPEEGLKFMVYLQKENIIDESGMPKERFSAEFPKEGPSILRIQQVVRGDSAAYFCASSKGGAGFTNTEAFFGQGTRLTVV.